Each of the 32 T cell receptor beta chains below was sequenced from the same sample in a study of vaccination and CD4 T cells after COVID-19. Their cognate antigens are unknown. Cultured CD4+ T-cell DNA underwent Oncomine TCR Beta short-read sequencing. TCRdb called the PCR reads again in MiXCR, with one record for every CDR3 protein. Of over 10,000 distinct CDR3 sequences in the sample, 60% to 65% were seen once. Treatment in this sample: approximately nine-day PBMC culture with coronavirus spike peptide pools or control peptides (ViraFEST assay). The specimen sequenced was CD4+ T cells from blood, cultured in vitro. These receptors all come from a human donor who had recovered from COVID-19.

This rearrangement joins TRBV6-1 to TRBJ1-1, with 7 bases aligning to TRBD1. This CDR3 contains 13 residues. Germline CDR1 is MNHNS and CDR2 is SASEGT. With V trimmed by 7 bases and J by 3 bases, 5 bases remained unmatched. CDR3 in amino acids: CASTRQGDTEAFF. The DNA of the CDR3 is TGTGCCAGCACCCGACAGGGCGACACTGAAGCTTTCTTT.

This clonotype turned up a few times. The genes are TRBV2 and TRBJ1-5, with D uncertain. Germline V gene sequence: CDR1 SNHLY, CDR2 FYNNEI. V dropped 6 bases and J dropped 1 base, with 7 bases sitting between them. The CDR3 length is 13 residues. The CDR3 bases are TGTGCCAGCAGAACCGACAGCAATCAGCCCCAGCATTTT. Amino acid sequence: CASRTDSNQPQHF.

This clonotype came up a few times. V is TRBV7-2 and J is TRBJ2-1; D possibly corresponds to TRBD2 (7 bases). Germline V lookup: CDR1 SGHTA, CDR2 FQGNSA. The CDR3 runs to 17 residues. V lost 7 bases, J lost 3 bases, and 22 bases lay in between. The CDR3 spells CASTSRRGEGNYNEQFF. CDR3 bases: TGTGCCAGCACCTCCAGAAGGGGGGAGGGGAACTACAATGAGCAGTTCTTC.

The V call is TRBV6-1, the J call TRBJ1-5; maybe TRBD1 (5 bases). The CDR3 totals 16 residues. The V end lost 5 bases, the J end lost 6 bases, and 20 bases lay between the germline ends. The V gene's germline CDR1 is MNHNS and CDR2 SASEGT. The DNA of the CDR3 is TGTGCCAGCAGTCTAATCCGGGACGGCGGTAGTCAGCCCCAGCATTTT. Residues: CASSLIRDGGSQPQHF.

V usage is TRBV20-1 and J usage is TRBJ1-6; D gene ambiguous. The CDR3 is made up of 14 amino acids. Germline CDR1 reads DFQATT; CDR2 reads SNEGSKA (reference sequence). V lost 7 bases to trimming and J lost 9 bases, with 19 bases between them. In DNA form, the CDR3 reads TGCAGTGTCTCCGTTATGGGTGGGTTTTCACCCCTCCACTTT. Protein product: CSVSVMGGFSPLHF.

J is TRBJ1-1 and V is TRBV7-8; 7 positions match TRBD1. J gave up 3 bases and V 5 bases, and 9 bases lay outside the gene matches. CDR1 SGHVS and CDR2 FQNEAQ come from the germline V gene. The CDR3 has 15 residues. CDR3 sequence (DNA): TGTGCCAGCAGCCTACGACAGGGAAGGGACACTGAAGCTTTCTTT. Translation: CASSLRQGRDTEAFF.

The rearrangement links TRBV30 to TRBJ2-4; the match to TRBD2 covers 7 bases. The V segment lost 1 base and the J segment 9 bases; nucleotides outside the gene matches: 12. The CDR3 is made up of 15 amino acids. The germline V gene has CDR1 GTSNPN and CDR2 SVGIG (reference sequence). CDR3 coding DNA: TGTGCCTGGAGTGGCCCCGGGGCCCGGGAGGTCATTCAGTACTTC. Translated, it gives CAWSGPGAREVIQYF.

This clonotype was counted only a few times. The rearrangement joins TRBV12-3 or TRBV12-4 to TRBJ2-5; maybe TRBD1 (6 bases). V was cut by 5 bases and J by 1 base, with 11 bases left in between. The CDR3 has 14 amino acids. The CDR3 nucleotides read TGTGCCAGCAGTCCAGGACAGCTCCAAGAGACCCAGTACTTC. Translation: CASSPGQLQETQYF.

The V call is TRBV29-1, the J call TRBJ2-3; no reliable D call. V lost 4 bases, J lost 1 base, and 12 bases lay in between. CDR1 and CDR2 from the germline V gene are SQVTM and ANQGSEA. This CDR3 is built from 14 residues. DNA of the CDR3: TGCAGCGTTGCTCTTGCACAACGCACAGATACGCAGTATTTT. It yields the protein CSVALAQRTDTQYF.

The V gene is TRBV20-1, the J gene TRBJ1-2; D possibly corresponds to TRBD1 (5 bases). Trimming cost V 2 bases and J 5 bases, with 9 bases left between them. The CDR3 is 12 residues long. Germline CDR1 DFQATT, CDR2 SNEGSKA (reference sequence). The CDR3 region is CSARKGSYGYTF. The CDR3 DNA reads as TGCAGTGCTAGAAAGGGGAGTTATGGCTACACCTTC.

This chain connects TRBV6-1 to TRBJ1-6; 7 bases line up with TRBD1. Germline V gene lookup returns CDR1 MNHNS and CDR2 SASEGT. CDR3 length: 14 residues. J was trimmed by 8 bases and V by 6 bases; bases with no gene match: 7. CDR3 in amino acids: CASRRGQLDSPLHF. CDR3 DNA: TGTGCCAGCAGGAGGGGACAGCTTGATTCACCCCTCCACTTT.

V and J are TRBV6-1 and TRBJ1-2, with 11 bases fitting TRBD1. There are 15 residues in the CDR3. V lost 5 bases and J lost 7; bases outside the gene matches: 9. Looked up from germline, CDR1 is MNHNS and CDR2 is SASEGT. The CDR3 protein is CASSPSGTGGLGYTF. In DNA, the CDR3 is TGTGCCAGCAGTCCCTCCGGGACAGGGGGTCTTGGCTACACCTTC.

The genes are TRBV6-1 and TRBJ1-1; 9 bases fit TRBD1. In germline, CDR1 is MNHNS, CDR2 SASEGT. V gave up 7 bases and J gave up 2 bases; unmatched junction bases: 8. This CDR3 is built from 15 residues. The CDR3 region is CASKSPGQGNTEAFF. As DNA, the CDR3 is TGTGCCAGCAAAAGTCCGGGACAGGGTAACACTGAAGCTTTCTTT.

The chain joins TRBV20-1 to TRBJ2-3, with TRBD2 matching over 9 bases. The CDR3 has 14 amino acids. Germline V CDR1 and CDR2: DFQATT, SNEGSKA (reference sequence). The trim removed 7 bases at V and 6 bases at J, leaving 11 bases unmatched. In DNA, the CDR3 is TGCAGTGACACAGCGGGAGGTGTTGGGGATACGCAGTATTTT. This encodes CSDTAGGVGDTQYF.

This rearrangement joins TRBV29-1 to TRBJ2-7; 8 positions match TRBD2. The ends lost 4 bases at V and 4 bases at J; junction bases unmatched: 12. This CDR3 has 15 amino acids. The V gene's germline CDR1 is SQVTM and CDR2 ANQGSEA. The CDR3 here is CSVVPPGGRGYEQYF. The CDR3 DNA reads TGCAGCGTTGTTCCTCCGGGAGGGCGGGGTTACGAGCAGTACTTC.

The gene calls are TRBV19 and TRBJ2-5; no firm D call. Germline V gene sequence: CDR1 LNHDA, CDR2 SQIVND (reference sequence). The CDR3 is 14 residues long. Trimming removed 3 bases at V and 0 bases at J, with 8 bases between. The CDR3 region has the DNA TGTGCCAGTAGTATCGGGCGGAACCAAGAGACCCAGTACTTC. This encodes CASSIGRNQETQYF.

Points on this clonotype: A junction boundary mismatches the germline segment, possibly from a read error. The chain has TRBV19 and TRBJ2-2; no reliable D call. The germline gives CDR1 LNHDA, CDR2 SQIVND (reference sequence). The CDR3 runs 13 residues. CDR3 sequence (DNA): TGTGCCAGGAGTATAGTGGTTCCCGGGGAGCTGTTTTTT. It encodes CARSIVVPGELFF.

The J gene is TRBJ1-1, the V gene TRBV7-3; possible D gene TRBD1, 5 bases. CDR1 and CDR2 (germline): SGHTA, FQGTGA. CDR3 size: 14 residues. The ends were cut back, 2 bases at V and 1 base at J, with 8 bases in the middle. The CDR3 spells CASSLLGQNTEAFF. The CDR3 nucleotides are TGTGCCAGCAGCTTACTAGGACAGAACACTGAAGCTTTCTTT.

Only one count was recorded for this clonotype. The chain uses TRBV4-1 and TRBJ2-2, with TRBD2 matching 10 bases. Trimming cost V 4 bases and J 7 bases; bases outside gene matches: 9. The CDR3 runs 16 residues. The germline V gene has CDR1 MGHRA and CDR2 YSYEKL. The CDR3 DNA follows: TGCGCCAGCAGCCCGTGGACTAGCGGTGCTAGCGGGGAGCTGTTTTTT. As protein: CASSPWTSGASGELFF.

This clonotype was counted between two and nine times. The chain uses TRBV7-2 and TRBJ2-2; TRBD2 aligns across 10 bases. This CDR3 has 16 amino acids. The trim removed 3 bases at V and 7 bases at J, leaving 8 bases unmatched. The germline CDR1 and CDR2 sequences are SGHTA and FQGNSA. The CDR3 protein is CASSFASGRALGELFF. In DNA, the CDR3 is TGTGCCAGCAGCTTCGCCAGCGGGAGGGCCCTCGGGGAGCTGTTTTTT. The complete variable domain, with remaining parts taken from reference TRBV7-2 and TRBJ2-2, reads GAGVSQSPSNKVTEKGKDVELRCDPISGHTALYWYRQSLGQGLEFLIYFQGNSAPDKSGLPSDRFSAERTGGSVSTLTIQRTQQEDSAVYLCASSFASGRALGELFFGEGSRLTVL.

CDR3 sequence: CASSLEYGGSSETQYF. CDR3 nucleotide sequence: TGTGCCAGCAGCTTGGAATATGGCGGGAGTAGTGAGACCCAGTACTTC. V is TRBV5-4 and J is TRBJ2-5, with 7 bases matching TRBD2. The CDR3 totals 16 residues. With V trimmed by 0 bases and J by 5 bases, 10 bases remained unmatched. Germline values: CDR1 SGHNT, CDR2 YYREEE (reference sequence).

The gene calls are TRBV15 and TRBJ1-2; D is unresolved. Trimming shortened V by 4 bases and J by 1 base, and 4 bases separated the two germline ends. Germline values: CDR1 LNHNV, CDR2 YYDKDF (reference sequence). The CDR3 is 12 amino acids. This chain's CDR3 is CATSTSNYGYTF. CDR3 in DNA: TGTGCCACCAGCACCAGTAACTATGGCTACACCTTC.

The genes are TRBV15 and TRBJ2-1, with 14 bases that match TRBD2. The CDR3 contains 18 residues. CDR1 and CDR2 from the germline V gene are LNHNV and YYDKDF (reference sequence). V was clipped by 0 bases and J by 9 bases; unmatched bases: 10. CDR3 sequence (DNA): TGTGCCACCAGCAGAGATAGACTAGCGGGAGGGCCGAGGTCTGAGCAGTTCTTC. Its protein is CATSRDRLAGGPRSEQFF.

Notes on this clonotype: An end of the junction differs from the germline gene, which may be a read error. The chain recombines TRBV19 with TRBJ2-3, with 9 bases lining up with TRBD2. This CDR3 is built from 15 residues. Per the germline V gene, CDR1 is LNHDA and CDR2 is SQIVND (reference sequence). The CDR3: CASSIQGTSIDTQYF. The CDR3 DNA reads TGTGCCAGTAGTATCCAAGGGACTAGCATAGATACGCAGTATTTT.

This chain joins TRBV6-2 or TRBV6-3 and TRBJ2-6, with unresolved D. Germline CDR1 reads MNHEY; CDR2 reads SVGEGT. V lost 2 bases and J lost 0, with 2 bases in between. This CDR3 is built from 14 residues. The CDR3 loop is CASSYSSGANVLTF. DNA of the CDR3: TGTGCCAGCAGTTACAGCTCTGGGGCCAACGTCCTGACTTTC.

V is TRBV2 and J is TRBJ2-1, with D maybe TRBD2 (5 bases). Between the trimmed V and J ends, which lost 6 bases and 5 bases, there was a span of 11 bases. The CDR3 spans 13 residues. CDR1 and CDR2 (germline): SNHLY, FYNNEI. CDR3 sequence: CASRREANNEQFF. In DNA, the CDR3 is TGTGCCAGCAGGAGGGAAGCGAACAATGAGCAGTTCTTC.

This sequence joins TRBV5-1 and TRBJ2-7; 9 bases are a match to TRBD1. The V gene end was trimmed by 6 bases and the J gene end by 4 bases; junction bases not matched to a gene: 5. The CDR3 loop spans 13 amino acids. Looked up from germline, CDR1 is SGHRS and CDR2 is YFSETQ. CDR3 region: CASNRDRAYEQYF. CDR3 DNA sequence: TGCGCCAGCAACCGGGACAGGGCTTACGAGCAGTACTTC.

A single count supports this clonotype. This CDR3 reads CASRDNEKLFF. The CDR3 DNA follows: TGTGCCAGCAGGGATAATGAAAAACTGTTTTTT. V and J are TRBV6-1 and TRBJ1-4; D ambiguous. CDR1 is MNHNS, CDR2 SASEGT, per germline. This CDR3 has 11 residues. V lost 6 bases and J lost 4, with 3 bases in between.

J is TRBJ2-3 and V is TRBV7-8; D may be TRBD2 (5 bases). The germline V gene has CDR1 SGHVS and CDR2 FQNEAQ. This CDR3 spans 14 amino acids. V was clipped by 6 bases and J by 8 bases, with 18 bases between them. This CDR3 reads CASREEAGGFTQYF. The CDR3 bases are TGTGCCAGCAGGGAGGAGGCGGGTGGGTTTACGCAGTATTTT.

There are a few counts of this clonotype. The rearrangement links TRBV27 to TRBJ2-5; unclear D gene. There are 13 residues in the CDR3. Germline V gives CDR1 MNHEY, CDR2 SMNVEV (reference sequence). V dropped 3 bases and J dropped 2 bases, with 7 bases sitting between them. CDR3 DNA sequence: TGTGCCAGCAGTTTCCAGAGACAAGAGACCCAGTACTTC. Translated: CASSFQRQETQYF.

The rearrangement uses TRBV6-2 or TRBV6-3 and TRBJ1-2; maybe TRBD1 (5 bases). V shed 11 bases and J shed 1 base, with 20 bases lying between them. The CDR3 is made up of 15 amino acids. Germline lookup yields CDR1 MNHEY and CDR2 SVGEGT. CDR3 nucleotides: TGTGCCTCCCAAAAGGGGCAGTCGAATAACTATGGCTACACCTTC. Translation: CASQKGQSNNYGYTF.

The V gene is TRBV27, the J gene TRBJ2-1; 10 nucleotides align to TRBD2. The germline gives CDR1 MNHEY, CDR2 SMNVEV (reference sequence). V was clipped by 5 bases and J by 7 bases; unmatched bases: 5. The CDR3 sequence is 14 residues long. Here the CDR3 reads CASSVSGRTNEQFF. The CDR3 bases are TGTGCCAGCAGTGTTAGCGGGAGGACGAATGAGCAGTTCTTC.